These 21 T cell receptor beta chains came from one sample sequenced in a study of radiotherapy plus CTLA-4 blockade in lung cancer. Repertoires were generated with immunoSEQ multiplex PCR, while TCRdb's copy carries only in-frame clones and drops some. The sample shows 71,000 or so clones, 85% to 90% of them seen only once. The material was peripheral blood, obtained from a patient treated with radiotherapy plus ipilimumab. The receptor set was obtained from a human donor with non-small cell lung cancer who had stable disease on radiotherapy plus ipilimumab.

The chain has TRBV7-9 and TRBJ2-2, with 8 bases lining up with TRBD2. This CDR3 contains 17 residues. CDR1 and CDR2 from the germline V gene are SEHNR and FQNEAQ (reference sequence). The J segment lost 1 base and the V segment lost 5 bases, leaving 9 bases of the junction unmatched. CDR3 nucleotides: TGTGCCAGCAGCCCCGTCGGACTAGCAAAGAACACCGGGGAGCTGTTTTTT. Its protein is CASSPVGLAKNTGELFF.

The gene calls are TRBV7-7 and TRBJ2-5; D ambiguous. Germline-derived CDR1 and CDR2 are SSHAT and FNYEAQ (reference sequence). V lost 4 bases and J lost 1, with 19 bases in between. The CDR3 extends over 17 amino acids. The CDR3 spells CASSSPPKGGLQETQYF. The CDR3 DNA follows: TGTGCCAGCAGCTCCCCTCCCAAGGGCGGTCTCCAAGAGACCCAGTACTTC.

The chain carries TRBV5-1 and TRBJ2-5; D is uncertain. The CDR3 runs to 13 residues. V was trimmed by 9 bases and J by 0 bases, leaving 12 bases between them. CDR1 SGHRS and CDR2 YFSETQ come from the germline V gene. CDR3 protein: CATAGGDQETQYF. CDR3 nucleotides: TGCGCCACCGCCGGTGGGGACCAAGAGACCCAGTACTTC.

This clone has just a few counts. The chain joins TRBV12-2 to TRBJ2-6; the table assigns TRBD2, which was not confirmed against the DNA. TRBV12-2 is recorded as a pseudogene. CDR3 length: 18 residues. CDR3 residues: CASRLGLRAHSGANVLTF. Written as DNA, the CDR3 is TGTGCAAGTCGCTTAGGCCTGAGAGCCCACTCTGGGGCCAACGTCCTGACTTTC.

CDR3 DNA sequence: TGTGCCAGCAGCGGGCCTATGAACACTGAAGCTTTCTTT. Encoded protein: CASSGPMNTEAFF. The J gene is TRBJ1-1, the V gene TRBV28; no clear D gene. The CDR3 runs to 13 residues. V lost 6 bases and J lost 0, with 8 bases in between. The germline gives CDR1 MDHEN, CDR2 SYDVKM.

This chain links TRBV7-3 with TRBJ2-2; D is perhaps TRBD2 (6 bases). Germline V gene lookup returns CDR1 SGHTA and CDR2 FQGTGA. Trimming left V 5 bases short and J 4 bases short, with 11 bases between. This CDR3 contains 14 residues. This chain's CDR3 is CASSLSGSTGELFF. CDR3 DNA: TGTGCCAGCAGCCTTAGCGGTTCCACCGGGGAGCTGTTTTTT.

The V call is TRBV28, the J call TRBJ1-5; D remains unclear. Trimming left V 3 bases short and J 3 bases short, with 9 bases between. This CDR3 contains 14 residues. Germline CDR1 MDHEN, CDR2 SYDVKM. CDR3 sequence reads: CASSLDVFNQPQHF. The CDR3, as DNA: TGTGCCAGCAGTTTGGACGTCTTCAATCAGCCCCAGCATTTT.

This chain connects TRBV7-9 to TRBJ1-5; D is ambiguous. The CDR3 consists of 13 residues. Germline values: CDR1 SEHNR, CDR2 FQNEAQ (reference sequence). V lost 4 bases, J lost 4 bases, and 8 bases lay in between. The CDR3, as DNA: TGTGCCAGCAGCTCACGAGGGAATCAGCCCCAGCATTTT. As protein: CASSSRGNQPQHF. Full variable domain (missing parts from reference TRBV7-9 and TRBJ1-5): DTGVSQNPRHKITKRGQNVTFRCDPISEHNRLYWYRQTLGQGPEFLTYFQNEAQLEKSRLLSDRFSAERPKGSFSTLEIQRTEQGDSAMYLCASSSRGNQPQHFGDGTRLSIL.

J is TRBJ2-3 and V is TRBV5-1; 8 positions match TRBD2. The V gene's germline CDR1 is SGHRS and CDR2 YFSETQ. V shed 0 bases and J 11 bases; nucleotides not matched to a gene: 20. CDR3 length equals 18 residues. CDR3 nucleotide sequence: TGCGCCAGCAGCTTGGTACCTCCTCCCGATAGCGGGATAGTGATGCAGTATTTT. Translating it yields CASSLVPPPDSGIVMQYF.

The chain joins TRBV7-9 to TRBJ1-3; D is ambiguous. This CDR3 spans 13 amino acids. V was trimmed by 1 base and J by 9 bases, leaving 10 bases between them. Germline lookup yields CDR1 SEHNR and CDR2 FQNEAQ (reference sequence). Here the CDR3 reads CASSLDFGVTIYF. The CDR3 DNA follows: TGTGCCAGCAGCTTAGACTTCGGGGTCACCATATATTTT.

The chain joins TRBV7-2 to TRBJ1-5; tentative D call: TRBD1 (5 bases). The CDR3 sequence is 15 residues long. V dropped 5 bases and J dropped 3 bases, with 14 bases sitting between them. Germline loops: CDR1 SGHTA, CDR2 FQGNSA. The CDR3 loop is CASSPTRGNNQPQHF. DNA for the CDR3: TGTGCCAGCAGCCCCACTAGGGGAAACAATCAGCCCCAGCATTTT. The variable domain in full, completed from reference TRBV7-2 and TRBJ1-5, reads GAGVSQSPSNKVTEKGKDVELRCDPISGHTALYWYRQSLGQGLEFLIYFQGNSAPDKSGLPSDRFSAERTGGSVSTLTIQRTQQEDSAVYLCASSPTRGNNQPQHFGDGTRLSIL.

The V and J genes are TRBV6-5 and TRBJ2-1; maybe TRBD1 (5 bases). Trimming pared 4 bases from V and 6 bases from J, leaving 10 bases between. The CDR3 spans 13 residues. Germline V gene data show CDR1 as MNHEY and CDR2 as SVGAGI. CDR3 sequence reads: CASSSPTVNEQFF. Here the CDR3 DNA reads TGTGCCAGCAGTTCCCCGACAGTCAATGAGCAGTTCTTC.

This clone was counted once. The V gene is TRBV28, the J gene TRBJ2-7; D possibly corresponds to TRBD2 (6 bases). V lost 3 bases, J lost 6 bases, and 15 bases lay in between. This CDR3 contains 14 residues. Germline V gene lookup returns CDR1 MDHEN and CDR2 SYDVKM. CDR3 loop: CASSFRGDKGEQYF. The CDR3 nucleotides are TGTGCCAGCAGTTTTCGCGGGGATAAGGGCGAGCAGTACTTC. Filled out from reference TRBV28 and TRBJ2-7, the complete variable domain reads DVKVTQSSRYLVKRTGEKVFLECVQDMDHENMFWYRQDPGLGLRLIYFSYDVKMKEKGDIPEGYSVSREKKERFSLILESASTNQTSMYLCASSFRGDKGEQYFGPGTRLTVT.

This sequence joins TRBV12-2 and TRBJ1-2. TRBV12-2 is recorded as a pseudogene. The CDR3 totals 15 residues. CDR3 loop: CASRPPGPLYYGYTF. DNA for the CDR3: TGTGCAAGTCGCCCTCCCGGGCCTCTTTACTATGGCTACACCTTC.

The chain links TRBV5-1 to TRBJ1-4, with D possibly TRBD1 on 6 matching bases. This CDR3 spans 14 amino acids. Germline V gene lookup returns CDR1 SGHRS and CDR2 YFSETQ. With 2 bases removed from V and 8 bases from J, the gap between germline ends came to 13 bases. The CDR3 DNA reads as TGCGCCAGCAGCTTTGGGGGCGCAGGGGAAAAACTGTTTTTT. Protein sequence: CASSFGGAGEKLFF.

The V and J genes are TRBV7-8 and TRBJ2-1, with D maybe TRBD2 (5 bases). Trimming cost V 9 bases and J 0 bases, with 15 bases left between them. The CDR3 runs to 15 residues. Germline V CDR1 and CDR2: SGHVS, FQNEAQ. The CDR3 here is CASSGLQVSYNEQFF. The CDR3 region has the DNA TGTGCCAGTTCCGGACTTCAGGTCTCCTACAATGAGCAGTTCTTC. Supplemented by reference TRBV7-8 and TRBJ2-1, the full variable domain reads GAGVSQSPRYKVAKRGQDVALRCDPISGHVSLFWYQQALGQGPEFLTYFQNEAQLDKSGLPSDRFFAERPEGSVSTLKIQRTQQEDSAVYLCASSGLQVSYNEQFFGPGTRLTVL.

This sequence joins TRBV5-1 and TRBJ2-2; a possible D gene is TRBD2 (5 bases). Looked up from germline, CDR1 is SGHRS and CDR2 is YFSETQ. The CDR3 spans 16 residues. V was trimmed by 2 bases and J by 7 bases, leaving 18 bases between them. The DNA of the CDR3 is TGCGCCAGCAGCTTCGGACTTTCTACGATGATCGGGGAGCTGTTTTTT. As protein: CASSFGLSTMIGELFF.

This clone was observed a single time. The chain uses TRBV5-1 and TRBJ2-1; a possible D gene is TRBD2 (6 bases). CDR1 and CDR2 from the germline V gene are SGHRS and YFSETQ. V was cut by 7 bases and J by 3 bases, with 14 bases left in between. The length of the CDR3 is 14 residues. The CDR3 sequence is CASGEDGLYNEQFF. Written as DNA, the CDR3 is TGCGCCAGCGGGGAGGACGGGCTCTACAATGAGCAGTTCTTC.

This chain links TRBV30 with TRBJ2-1, with TRBD2 matching 7 bases. V lost 4 bases and J lost 10; bases outside the gene matches: 10. Germline values: CDR1 GTSNPN, CDR2 SVGIG (reference sequence). This CDR3 comprises 13 residues. CDR3: CAWKTAGAGEQFF. The CDR3 DNA reads TGTGCCTGGAAAACGGCGGGAGCAGGGGAGCAGTTCTTC.

For the CDR3, the DNA is TGTGCCAGCAGTCCGGGTAGGGGCCCTGGGGCAGATACGCAGTATTTT. Its protein product is CASSPGRGPGADTQYF. J is TRBJ2-3 and V is TRBV2, with D possibly being TRBD1 (5 bases). The CDR3 has 16 amino acids. V was shortened by 5 bases and J by 4 bases, with 19 bases between the two germline ends. Per germline, CDR1 SNHLY and CDR2 FYNNEI.

The V call is TRBV6-1, the J call TRBJ2-3; D possibly matches TRBD1 or TRBD2 (6 bases each). Germline CDR1 MNHNS, CDR2 SASEGT. The V end was cut by 3 bases, the J end by 4 bases, with 11 bases between. This CDR3 has 14 residues. Written as DNA, the CDR3 is TGTGCCAGCAGTGATGTCGGGGGCGCAGATACGCAGTATTTT. As protein: CASSDVGGADTQYF.